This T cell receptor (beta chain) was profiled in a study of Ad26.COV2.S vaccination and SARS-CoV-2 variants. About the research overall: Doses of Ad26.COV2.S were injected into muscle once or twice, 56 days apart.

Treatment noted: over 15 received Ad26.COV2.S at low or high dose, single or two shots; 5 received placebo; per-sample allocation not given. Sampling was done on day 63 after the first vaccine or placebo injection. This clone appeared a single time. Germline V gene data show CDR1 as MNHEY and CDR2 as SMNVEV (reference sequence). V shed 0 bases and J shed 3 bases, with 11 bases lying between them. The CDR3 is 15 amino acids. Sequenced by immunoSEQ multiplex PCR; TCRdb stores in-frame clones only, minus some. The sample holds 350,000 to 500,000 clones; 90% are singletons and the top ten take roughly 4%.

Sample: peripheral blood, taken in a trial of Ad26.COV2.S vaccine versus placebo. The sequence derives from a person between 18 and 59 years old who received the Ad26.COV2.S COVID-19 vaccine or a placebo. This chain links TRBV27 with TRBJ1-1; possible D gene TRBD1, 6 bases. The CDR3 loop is CASSLSKRGDTEAFF. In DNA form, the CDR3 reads TGTGCCAGCAGTTTATCGAAGAGGGGGGACACTGAAGCTTTCTTT.